This TCR beta chain was documented in a study of shared clonotypes between healthy human individuals. Broader study findings: Sampling involved blood alone; tissue repertoires likely differ. The study found lower generation probabilities in non-shared clonotypes than in those shared by all four donors. Rarefaction analysis demonstrated incomplete sorted-subset sequencing notwithstanding large depth.

A remark on this clone: Its matching antigen is unknown.

Positively selected for CCR7, the CD45RO-negative cells used as naive CD8 cells excluded terminally differentiated effector memory CD45RA+ cells. Here immunoSEQ multiplex PCR was the method, and the copy in TCRdb shows in-frame clones only, minus some. Of 1.5 million to 2.5 million clones listed, approximately 95% were seen once; the top ten hold around 1.2%. This receptor was obtained from a man between 18 and 35 years old in good health. The sample comprised naive CD8+ T cells sorted from blood.

The DNA for the CDR3 is TGTGCCAGCAGTGACGGGACTAGCGGGGATCGAGGAGAGACCCAGTACTTC. Its translation: CASSDGTSGDRGETQYF. The J gene is TRBJ2-5, the V gene TRBV6-4, with 13 bases lining up with TRBD2. The CDR3 is made up of 17 amino acids. With 2 bases clipped from V and 4 bases from J, the junction kept 7 bases outside the gene matches. Germline CDR1 is MRHNA and CDR2 is SNTAGT.